Sequencing of this T cell receptor beta chain was carried out in a study of T cell responses to AZD1222 COVID-19 vaccine. Pooled samples include second doses given at about 4 or 12 weeks. This CDR3 has 15 amino acids. Trimming removed 2 bases from V and 0 bases from J, with 8 bases in between. CDR1 and CDR2 (germline): SNHLY, FYNNEI. Method: immunoSEQ multiplex PCR; TCRdb's copy keeps in-frame clones and lacks some. The sample has roughly 110,000 clones; about 85% are singletons. The study's findings and limits: CD4 TCRs linked to vaccination spanned spike, dominating at 160-218 and 743-854. Donors were mostly white British, more females; clonal diversity possibly underestimated. Only six people who got AZD1222 tested seropositive at baseline.

Worth noting for this clone: Its antigen is as yet unknown.

The rearrangement links TRBV2 to TRBJ1-3; weak D call: TRBD1 (5 bases). The source is an adult who received the AZD1222 COVID-19 vaccine. The source material was peripheral blood, sampled 28 days after the second AZD1222 dose. In nucleotides, the CDR3 is TGTGCCAGCAGTGAAATAGGGGACTCTGGAAACACCATATATTTT. It codes for CASSEIGDSGNTIYF.